This is a list of T cell receptor beta chains from one sample in a study of T-cell reconstitution after alpha-beta-depleted transplantation in children. TCRdb fed the PCR reads into MiXCR, producing one record per CDR3 protein. The table has about half a million distinct CDR3 sequences, approximately 13% seen once. Here the sequenced sample was PBMCs from the stem cell graft donor, taken from the stem cell graft. The receptor set was obtained from a human donor who donated a stem cell graft to a child with combined immunodeficiency. Each CDR3 is given with its conserved first and last residue. D genes are given only for firm matches. Size is omitted from some rows. Given values are once, few, many or a class for expanded clones.

cdr3_aa | cdr3_nt | j_call | clone_size | d_call | v_call
CAISVRGAPEETQYF | TGTGCCATCAGTGTCAGGGGGGCGCCAGAGGAGACCCAGTACTTC | TRBJ2-5 | few | . | TRBV10-3
CASSWGVGGAGYEQYF | TGTGCCAGCAGTTGGGGAGTGGGGGGAGCGGGGTACGAGCAGTACTTC | TRBJ2-7 | . | TRBD2 | TRBV6-5
CASSLALAERGEQYF | TGTGCCAGCAGCTTAGCCTTAGCGGAGCGGGGCGAGCAGTACTTC | TRBJ2-7 | . | TRBD2 | TRBV7-9
CASSLTKGDPRYF | TGTGCCAGCAGCTTAACGAAGGGGGACCCTCGGTACTTC | TRBJ2-7 | . | . | TRBV4-2
CASSQDRAVTYGEQYF | TGCGCCAGCAGCCAAGATCGGGCAGTAACATATGGCGAGCAGTACTTC | TRBJ2-7 | . | . | TRBV4-3
CSASNPKGSYNSPLHF | TGCAGTGCCAGTAATCCCAAGGGTTCCTATAATTCACCCCTCCACTTT | TRBJ1-6 | many | . | TRBV20-1
CASSLRQDNEKLFF | TGTGCCAGCAGTTTAAGACAGGATAATGAAAAACTGTTTTTT | TRBJ1-4 | many | . | TRBV12-3/TRBV12-4
CASSFGRAGVTEAFF | TGTGCCAGCAGCTTTGGGAGGGCAGGGGTAACTGAAGCTTTCTTT | TRBJ1-1 | . | . | TRBV7-2
CSVPKPRTNSTDTQYF | TGCAGCGTGCCCAAACCCAGGACTAACAGCACAGATACGCAGTATTTT | TRBJ2-3 | few | . | TRBV29-1
CSAPPTSGRANTGELFF | TGCAGTGCCCCGCCGACTAGCGGGAGAGCGAACACCGGGGAGCTGTTTTTT | TRBJ2-2 | . | TRBD2 | TRBV20-1
CASSLGTSGATTDTQYF | TGTGCCAGCAGTTTAGGGACTAGCGGGGCAACCACAGATACGCAGTATTTT | TRBJ2-3 | . | TRBD2 | TRBV12-3/TRBV12-4
CASSLRPGPYNEQFF | TGCGCCAGCAGCTTGAGACCGGGACCCTACAATGAGCAGTTCTTC | TRBJ2-1 | . | . | TRBV5-1
CASSQRAGELFF | TGTGCCAGCAGTCAACGGGCCGGGGAGCTGTTTTTT | TRBJ2-2 | many | . | TRBV7-3
CSARVSGYSNQPQHF | TGCAGTGCTAGAGTGTCGGGTTATAGCAATCAGCCCCAGCATTTT | TRBJ1-5 | few | . | TRBV20-1
CASSLRTGGSQAFF | TGCGCCAGCAGCCTCCGGACAGGGGGCAGTCAAGCTTTCTTT | TRBJ1-1 | few | TRBD1 | TRBV4-3
CASSQDRRGGYEQYF | TGCGCCAGCAGCCAAGATCGACGGGGGGGCTACGAGCAGTACTTC | TRBJ2-7 | . | TRBD2 | TRBV4-3
CASSVAPQDSYEQYF | TGTGCCAGCAGCGTAGCCCCGCAGGATTCCTACGAGCAGTACTTC | TRBJ2-7 | . | . | TRBV9
CASSYETSSYNEQFF | TGTGCCAGCAGTTACGAGACTAGCAGCTACAATGAGCAGTTCTTC | TRBJ2-1 | many | TRBD2 | TRBV6-5
CASSSPSTDTQYF | TGTGCCAGCAGTTCACCTAGCACAGATACGCAGTATTTT | TRBJ2-3 | many | . | TRBV12-3/TRBV12-4
CASSFSLPGHNNEQFF | TGTGCCAGCAGTTTCTCGTTACCGGGACACAACAATGAGCAGTTCTTC | TRBJ2-1 | few | . | TRBV12-3/TRBV12-4
CASSRTSGKYNEQFF | TGTGCCAGCAGCCGGACTAGCGGGAAGTACAATGAGCAGTTCTTC | TRBJ2-1 | . | TRBD2 | TRBV9
CSVATNEKLFF | TGCAGCGTTGCGACTAATGAAAAACTGTTTTTT | TRBJ1-4 | . | . | TRBV29-1
CASSQGLDSYEQYF | TGTGCCAGCAGCCAAGGACTGGACAGCTACGAGCAGTACTTC | TRBJ2-7 | . | . | TRBV3-1
CASSFQGITGELFF | TGTGCCAGCAGTTTCCAGGGAATCACCGGGGAGCTGTTTTTT | TRBJ2-2 | few | . | TRBV12-3/TRBV12-4
CASSLAPLAGGAPSSYNEQFF | TGTGCCAGCAGTTTAGCGCCCCTTGCGGGAGGAGCCCCAAGCTCCTACAATGAGCAGTTCTTC | TRBJ2-1 | few | TRBD2 | TRBV12-3/TRBV12-4
CSAITGASGIYEQYF | TGCAGTGCAATAACTGGGGCTAGCGGGATCTACGAGCAGTACTTC | TRBJ2-7 | many | TRBD2 | TRBV20-1
CASSPRRVSGNEQFF | TGTGCCAGCAGTCCCCGGCGGGTCTCGGGAAATGAGCAGTTCTTC | TRBJ2-1 | few | . | TRBV12-3/TRBV12-4
CASSLVRGSGEKLFF | TGTGCCAGCAGCTTAGTCAGGGGTTCCGGTGAAAAACTGTTTTTT | TRBJ1-4 | . | . | TRBV7-9